This TCR beta chain was identified in a study of blood T cell repertoires in COVID-19. The CDR3 is made up of 12 amino acids. J was trimmed by 6 bases and V by 7 bases; bases with no gene match: 5. This table comes from immunoSEQ multiplex PCR, and its TCRdb copy is limited to in-frame clones, with some not included. The sample holds about 480,000 clones, roughly 90% seen once. This TCR was recovered from a woman between 35 and 50 years old who had recovered from COVID-19. The sequencing input was PBMCs or T cells enriched from blood (not recorded which). The rearrangement uses TRBV12-3 or TRBV12-4 and TRBJ1-2; TRBD1 matches 7 bases. CDR3 DNA: TGTGCCAGCAACCGAGGACAGGATGGCTACACCTTC. This codes for CASNRGQDGYTF.